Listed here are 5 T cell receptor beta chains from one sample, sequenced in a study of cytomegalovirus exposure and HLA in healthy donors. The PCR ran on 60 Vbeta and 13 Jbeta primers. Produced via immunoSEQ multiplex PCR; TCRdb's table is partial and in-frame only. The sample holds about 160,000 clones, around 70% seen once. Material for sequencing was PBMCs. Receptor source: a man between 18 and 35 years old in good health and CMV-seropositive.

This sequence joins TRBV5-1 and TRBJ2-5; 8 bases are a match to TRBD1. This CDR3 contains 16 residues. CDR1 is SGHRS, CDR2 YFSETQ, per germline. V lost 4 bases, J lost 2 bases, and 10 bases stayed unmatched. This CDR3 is CASSLFPGGQQETQYF. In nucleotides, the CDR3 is TGCGCCAGCAGCCTTTTCCCAGGGGGCCAGCAAGAGACCCAGTACTTC.

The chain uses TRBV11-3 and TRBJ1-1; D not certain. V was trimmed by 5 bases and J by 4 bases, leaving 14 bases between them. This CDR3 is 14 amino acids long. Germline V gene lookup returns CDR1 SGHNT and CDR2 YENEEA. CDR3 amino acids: CASSHFERSTEAFF. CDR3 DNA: TGTGCCAGCAGCCACTTCGAAAGGAGCACTGAAGCTTTCTTT.

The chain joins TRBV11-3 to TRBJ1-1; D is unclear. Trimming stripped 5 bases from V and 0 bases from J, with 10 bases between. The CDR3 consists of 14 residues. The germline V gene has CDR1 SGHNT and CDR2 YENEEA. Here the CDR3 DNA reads TGTGCCAGCAGCCTCAGACTTATGAACACTGAAGCTTTCTTT. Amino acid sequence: CASSLRLMNTEAFF.

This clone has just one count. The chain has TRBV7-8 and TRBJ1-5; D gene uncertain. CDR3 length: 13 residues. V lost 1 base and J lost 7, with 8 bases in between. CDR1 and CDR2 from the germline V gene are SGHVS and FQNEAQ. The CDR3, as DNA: TGTGCCAGCAGCTTAGACAGCTCCCAGCCCCAGCATTTT. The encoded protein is CASSLDSSQPQHF.

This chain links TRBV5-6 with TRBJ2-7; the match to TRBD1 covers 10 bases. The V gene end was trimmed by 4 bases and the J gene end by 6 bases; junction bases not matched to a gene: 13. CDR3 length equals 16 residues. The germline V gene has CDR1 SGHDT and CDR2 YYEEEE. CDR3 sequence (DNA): TGTGCCAGCAGCATGGGGGGGACAGGGGTAATAGGCGAGCAGTACGTC. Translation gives CASSMGGTGVIGEQYV.